These T cell receptor beta chains were read from a single sample in a study of chemoradiotherapy in HPV16-positive cancers. The protocol was immunoSEQ multiplex PCR, while the TCRdb copy is restricted to in-frame clones and leaves out a portion. The table has about 10,000 clones, approximately 79% seen once; the top ten hold under 9.5%. The specimen was taken from a patient who underwent chemoradiotherapy. The receptors were sampled from a human donor with HPV-associated anogenital cancer. The CDR3 runs from the conserved cysteine through the conserved F or W. Fields, in order: V gene, clone size, D gene, J gene, CDR3 protein, CDR3 DNA. The D gene is left open where the match is weak. Where a row states a size, it is once, few, many or the class of an expanded clone; other rows omit it.

TRBV13	once	-	TRBJ2-3	CASSLGWPQRDTDTQYF	TGTGCCAGCAGCTTAGGCTGGCCTCAGAGAGACACAGATACGCAGTATTTT
TRBV4-3	-	TRBD1	TRBJ2-7	CASSQDPQGQGFFYEQYF	TGCGCCAGCAGCCAAGATCCCCAGGGACAGGGATTCTTTTACGAGCAGTACTTC
TRBV10-3	-	TRBD1	TRBJ2-7	CAISEGTGDYEQYF	TGTGCCATCAGTGAGGGGACAGGTGACTACGAGCAGTACTTC
TRBV18	few	-	TRBJ1-5	CASSPSINQPQHF	TGTGCCAGCTCACCATCGATTAATCAGCCCCAGCATTTT
TRBV2	few	-	TRBJ1-2	CAKSVENLNYGYTF	TGTGCCAAATCGGTAGAAAACTTAAACTATGGCTACACCTTC
TRBV28	-	-	TRBJ2-1	CASSPRDPSSYNEQLF	TGTGCCAGCAGTCCCCGGGACCCCAGCTCCTACAATGAGCAGCTCTTC
TRBV7-2	few	TRBD1	TRBJ1-2	CASSFTIQGLGGYTF	TGTGCCAGCAGCTTTACGATACAGGGGCTCGGTGGCTACACCTTC
TRBV14	-	-	TRBJ2-7	CASSQDQFWGTSEQYF	TGTGCCAGCAGCCAAGATCAATTTTGGGGGACGAGCGAGCAGTACTTC
TRBV18	-	TRBD2	TRBJ2-7	CASSPGLAGEGEQYF	TGTGCCAGCTCACCGGGACTAGCGGGAGAGGGCGAGCAGTACTTC
TRBV6-1	few	-	TRBJ2-7	CASSPDLSSSYEQYF	TGTGCCAGCAGTCCCGACCTTTCCAGCTCCTACGAGCAGTACTTC
TRBV19	-	-	TRBJ2-2	CASSIEDRNTGELFF	TGTGCCAGTAGTATAGAGGACAGGAACACCGGGGAGCTGTTTTTT
TRBV27	-	TRBD1	TRBJ2-6	CASRTGGPSSGANVLTF	TGTGCCAGCAGAACAGGGGGCCCCAGCTCTGGGGCCAACGTCCTGACTTTC
TRBV7-2	-	-	TRBJ2-7	CASRGRTYEQYF	TGTGCCAGCAGGGGGCGCACCTACGAGCAGTACTTC
TRBV10-3	once	-	TRBJ2-2	CAISERGTGELFF	TGTGCCATCAGCGAGAGGGGGACCGGGGAGCTGTTTTTT
TRBV6-6	-	-	TRBJ1-5	CASSTTESQPQHF	TGTGCCAGCAGCACGACCGAGAGTCAGCCCCAGCATTTT
TRBV9	medium-sized	-	TRBJ2-5	CASSVGQTTETQYF	TGTGCCAGCAGCGTAGGTCAGACTACCGAGACCCAGTACTTC
TRBV4-2	large	-	TRBJ2-7	CASSQEYGPYEQYF	TGTGCCAGCAGCCAAGAGTACGGCCCCTACGAGCAGTACTTC
TRBV7-8	-	-	TRBJ1-3	CASSLAGSGNTIYF	TGTGCCAGCAGCTTGGCCGGCTCTGGAAACACCATATATTTT
TRBV7-2	-	TRBD2	TRBJ2-7	CASSPAGGSEQYF	TGTGCCAGCAGCCCCGCGGGGGGGAGCGAGCAGTACTTC
TRBV11-2	-	TRBD1	TRBJ1-1	CASSGRDRGSGTEAFF	TGTGCCAGCAGCGGCCGGGACAGGGGTAGCGGCACTGAAGCTTTCTTT
TRBV9	-	-	TRBJ2-3	CASTPVGSGSFSDTQYF	TGTGCCAGCACCCCGGTAGGGAGCGGATCTTTCTCAGATACGCAGTATTTT
TRBV9	medium-sized	TRBD2	TRBJ2-3	CASSVVGSGRGSDTQYF	TGTGCCAGCAGCGTAGTCGGTAGCGGGAGAGGGTCAGATACGCAGTATTTT
TRBV7-8	-	TRBD2	TRBJ2-2	CASSLIWSGSWIGELFF	TGTGCCAGCAGCTTAATTTGGAGCGGGAGCTGGATCGGGGAGCTGTTTTTT
TRBV18	-	-	TRBJ2-7	CASSPGAYEQYF	TGTGCCAGCTCACCCGGGGCCTACGAGCAGTACTTC
TRBV14	few	-	TRBJ2-3	CASSHPGDTQYF	TGTGCCAGCAGCCACCCAGGAGATACGCAGTATTTT
TRBV5-4	-	TRBD1	TRBJ2-5	CASSLGPGQQETQYF	TGTGCCAGCAGCCTAGGTCCGGGACAGCAAGAGACCCAGTACTTC
TRBV21-1	-	-	TRBJ2-5	CASSKEGGWSGTQYF	TGTGCCAGCAGCAAAGAGGGGGGGTGGAGTGGGACCCAGTACTTC
TRBV30	-	-	TRBJ2-2	CARDSRAGELFF	TGTGCCAGGGACTCCCGGGCCGGGGAGCTGTTTTTT
TRBV11-2	-	-	TRBJ1-3	CASSLLTRENTIYF	TGTGCCAGCAGCTTACTCACCCGTGAAAACACCATATATTTT
TRBV28	-	TRBD2	TRBJ2-1	CASSFPLAGGTDSYNEQFF	TGTGCCAGCAGTTTTCCCCTAGCGGGAGGGACGGACTCCTACAATGAGCAGTTCTTC
TRBV30	-	TRBD1	TRBJ1-1	CAWSVWGTGETEAFF	TGTGCCTGGAGTGTTTGGGGGACAGGGGAGACTGAAGCTTTCTTT
TRBV2	-	TRBD1	TRBJ2-3	CASSATGRSTDTQYF	TGTGCCAGCAGTGCGACAGGGCGTAGCACAGATACGCAGTATTTT
TRBV19	-	-	TRBJ2-7	CASSLRAAYEQYF	TGTGCCAGTAGCCTCAGGGCAGCCTACGAGCAGTACTTC
TRBV19	-	TRBD1	TRBJ1-1	CASSTRQGMNTEAFF	TGTGCCAGTAGTACCCGACAGGGGATGAACACTGAAGCTTTCTTT
TRBV5-6	-	-	TRBJ1-1	CASSWGRNEAFF	TGTGCCAGCAGCTGGGGACGGAATGAAGCTTTCTTT
TRBV19	-	-	TRBJ1-1	CASSINPVGYTEAFF	TGTGCCAGTAGTATAAACCCTGTGGGGTACACTGAAGCTTTCTTT
TRBV15	few	TRBD1	TRBJ1-2	CATSSRDRGRRNYGYTF	TGTGCCACCAGCTCCCGGGACAGGGGGCGCAGGAACTATGGCTACACCTTC
TRBV5-6	-	-	TRBJ1-2	CASSLLGTTTYGYTF	TGTGCCAGCAGCTTGTTGGGGACTACTACCTATGGCTACACCTTC
TRBV19	-	-	TRBJ2-2	CASSGGLAGELFF	TGTGCCAGTAGCGGGGGATTAGCCGGGGAGCTGTTTTTT
TRBV2	-	-	TRBJ1-2	CASSEGLSGYTF	TGTGCCAGCAGTGAAGGTCTCTCGGGCTACACCTTC
TRBV4-2	few	TRBD2	TRBJ2-1	CASSQDQLGLAGYNEQFF	TGTGCCAGCAGCCAAGATCAGCTCGGACTAGCGGGCTACAATGAGCAGTTCTTC
TRBV9	-	-	TRBJ2-6	CASSVVSGANVLTF	TGTGCCAGCAGCGTAGTCTCTGGGGCCAACGTCCTGACTTTC
TRBV4-3	-	TRBD2	TRBJ2-5	CASSGGSGSSETQYF	TGCGCCAGCAGCGGGGGTAGCGGGAGTTCAGAGACCCAGTACTTC
TRBV4-3	once	-	TRBJ2-5	CASSQATRWETQYF	TGCGCCAGCAGCCAAGCAACCAGGTGGGAGACCCAGTACTTC
TRBV5-8	-	-	TRBJ2-1	CASRSGTSYNEQFF	TGTGCCAGCAGGAGCGGAACCTCCTACAATGAGCAGTTCTTC
TRBV7-8	-	TRBD1	TRBJ2-6	CASSRRTGYSSGANVLTF	TGTGCCAGCAGCCGCAGGACAGGGTACTCCTCTGGGGCCAACGTCCTGACTTTC
TRBV7-6	few	-	TRBJ1-2	CASSFGELLGGYTF	TGTGCCAGCAGCTTTGGGGAGTTGCTTGGCGGCTACACCTTC
TRBV2	-	TRBD2	TRBJ2-3	CATKRGYTDTQYF	TGTGCCACAAAGCGGGGGTACACAGATACGCAGTATTTT
TRBV6-1	-	TRBD1	TRBJ1-5	CASSVEGASNQPQHF	TGTGCCAGCAGTGTCGAGGGGGCCAGCAATCAGCCCCAGCATTTT
TRBV9	-	-	TRBJ2-1	CASSQNSYNEQFF	TGTGCCAGCAGCCAGAACTCCTACAATGAGCAGTTCTTC
TRBV6-4	-	TRBD1	TRBJ2-1	CASSDSTPGTGGNEQFF	TGTGCCAGCAGTGACTCGACCCCCGGGACAGGGGGGAATGAGCAGTTCTTC
TRBV6-5	-	-	TRBJ1-6	CASTLNVFNSPLHF	TGTGCCAGCACTTTGAACGTTTTTAATTCACCCCTCCACTTT
TRBV19	-	TRBD2	TRBJ2-3	CASSILAGHTDTQYF	TGTGCCAGTAGTATACTAGCGGGTCACACAGATACGCAGTATTTT
TRBV6-5	-	TRBD2	TRBJ2-7	CASSTTSGIPYEQYF	TGTGCCAGCTCCACGACTAGCGGGATCCCCTACGAGCAGTACTTC
TRBV11-2	-	TRBD1	TRBJ2-1	CASSLRTGDQFF	TGTGCCAGCAGCTTACGGACAGGGGACCAGTTCTTC
TRBV28	-	TRBD2	TRBJ2-1	CASPRDSGTSYNEQFF	TGTGCCAGCCCGAGAGATAGCGGGACATCCTACAATGAGCAGTTCTTC
TRBV5-6	-	TRBD1	TRBJ2-1	CASSIQRGRSYNEQFF	TGTGCCAGCAGCATACAAAGGGGGCGCTCCTACAATGAGCAGTTCTTC
TRBV11-3	-	-	TRBJ1-5	CASTQRQDSNQPQHF	TGTGCCAGCACACAAAGACAGGATAGCAATCAGCCCCAGCATTTT
TRBV7-8	few	TRBD2	TRBJ2-2	CASSTSGGTGELFF	TGTGCCAGCAGCACTAGCGGGGGTACCGGGGAGCTGTTTTTT
TRBV15	-	TRBD2	TRBJ2-2	CATSRVLAVTGELFF	TGTGCCACCAGCAGAGTCCTAGCGGTCACCGGGGAGCTGTTTTTT